The 16 T cell receptor beta chains in this list originate from one sample, sequenced in a study of blood T cell repertoires in COVID-19. Method: immunoSEQ multiplex PCR; TCRdb's copy keeps in-frame clones and lacks some. The data contain fewer than 400,000 clones, 89% of them singletons. Sequencing used PBMCs or T cells enriched from blood (not recorded which). The receptors here all came from a man aged 55 to 70 who had recovered from COVID-19.

V is TRBV24-1 and J is TRBJ1-2; no definite D call. Trimming stripped 6 bases from V and 4 bases from J, with 8 bases between. Germline V gene lookup returns CDR1 KGHDR and CDR2 SFDVKD. This CDR3 comprises 12 residues. CDR3 loop: CATSRTPYGYTF. As DNA, the CDR3 is TGTGCCACCAGTCGCACTCCCTATGGCTACACCTTC.

The V and J genes are TRBV6-5 and TRBJ2-2; TRBD1 matches at 12 bases. Germline CDR1 is MNHEY and CDR2 is SVGAGI. Unmatched junction bases numbered 4, after V lost 6 bases and J lost 5 bases. There are 15 residues in the CDR3. The CDR3 DNA reads as TGTGCCAGCAGCAGGGACAGGGGGCCAACCGGGGAGCTGTTTTTT. Residues: CASSRDRGPTGELFF.

This clone turned up a few times. This chain connects TRBV28 to TRBJ2-5; maybe TRBD2 (5 bases). Trimming took 2 bases from V and 7 from J, leaving 11 bases between them. There are 13 residues in the CDR3. Germline assignment: CDR1 MDHEN and CDR2 SYDVKM. For the CDR3, the DNA is TGTGCCAGCAGTTTAGAACAGAGGGTGACCCAGTACTTC. Protein: CASSLEQRVTQYF.

The gene calls are TRBV7-6 and TRBJ2-2; D is undetermined. Trimming cost V 5 bases and J 4 bases, with 17 bases left between them. CDR1 SGHVS and CDR2 FNYEAQ come from the germline V gene. The CDR3 runs 16 residues. The CDR3: CASSHTEASGTGELFF. As DNA, the CDR3 is TGTGCCAGCAGCCACACTGAGGCGTCCGGCACCGGGGAGCTGTTTTTT.

The rearrangement links TRBV3-1 (or the pseudogene TRBV3-2) to TRBJ2-3; TRBD2 agrees at 8 bases. The CDR3 runs to 17 residues. The V gene end was trimmed by 4 bases and the J gene end by 0 bases; junction bases not matched to a gene: 9. Germline loops: CDR1 LGHDT, CDR2 YNNKEL (reference sequence). The CDR3 protein is CASSPISSGPSTDTQYF. CDR3 DNA sequence: TGTGCCAGCAGCCCTATATCTAGCGGGCCTAGCACAGATACGCAGTATTTT.

This chain connects TRBV20-1 to TRBJ2-2, with 9 bases matching TRBD1. The V gene end was trimmed by 3 bases and the J gene end by 4 bases; junction bases not matched to a gene: 3. This CDR3 region has 14 residues. Germline-derived CDR1 and CDR2 are DFQATT and SNEGSKA (reference sequence). The CDR3 DNA sequence: TGCAGTGCTAGTGACAGGGGGGTCACCGGGGAGCTGTTTTTT. As protein: CSASDRGVTGELFF.

The chain combines TRBV6-5 with TRBJ1-1; 9 bases agree with TRBD1. The V gene end was trimmed by 4 bases and the J gene end by 1 base; junction bases not matched to a gene: 7. The CDR3 extends over 16 amino acids. Germline CDR1 MNHEY, CDR2 SVGAGI. DNA for the CDR3: TGTGCCAGCAGTTCCTATCCGGGACAGGGGAACACTGAAGCTTTCTTT. Its protein is CASSSYPGQGNTEAFF.

This chain links TRBV30 with TRBJ1-5; D perhaps matches TRBD1 (5 bases). CDR3 length equals 13 residues. Trimming took 7 bases from V and 5 from J, leaving 15 bases between them. CDR1 GTSNPN and CDR2 SVGIG come from the germline V gene (reference sequence). Written as DNA, the CDR3 is TGTGCCTCCGGGACTACGCTCGATCAGCCCCAGCATTTT. Translating it yields CASGTTLDQPQHF.

The chain uses TRBV9 and TRBJ1-5; the D is unclear. The length of the CDR3 is 14 residues. Germline assignment: CDR1 SGDLS and CDR2 YYNGEE. The germline V and J ends were trimmed by 0 bases and 5 bases, with 9 bases remaining between them. CDR3 nucleotides: TGTGCCAGCAGCGTAGAGAACACAGATCAGCCCCAGCATTTT. Its translation is CASSVENTDQPQHF.

The chain joins TRBV7-9 to TRBJ2-7; maybe TRBD1 (5 bases). CDR1 and CDR2 from the germline V gene are SEHNR and FQNEAQ (reference sequence). V was cut by 1 base and J by 2 bases, with 15 bases left in between. This CDR3 comprises 16 residues. CDR3 sequence reads: CASSLEGSAKPYEQYF. Written as DNA, the CDR3 is TGTGCCAGCAGCTTAGAGGGGTCAGCTAAACCCTACGAGCAGTACTTC. Full variable domain (outside the CDR3, taken from reference TRBV7-9 and TRBJ2-7): DTGVSQNPRHKITKRGQNVTFRCDPISEHNRLYWYRQTLGQGPEFLTYFQNEAQLEKSRLLSDRFSAERPKGSFSTLEIQRTEQGDSAMYLCASSLEGSAKPYEQYFGPGTRLTVT.

This chain connects TRBV20-1 to TRBJ2-1; TRBD2 agrees at 7 bases. This CDR3 contains 11 residues. Germline V CDR1 and CDR2: DFQATT, SNEGSKA (reference sequence). CDR3 loop: CRWEGGNEQFF. Here the CDR3 DNA reads TGCAGATGGGAGGGAGGCAATGAGCAGTTCTTC.

The J gene is TRBJ2-5, the V gene TRBV15; D is ambiguous. This CDR3 region has 12 residues. Germline V gene data show CDR1 as LNHNV and CDR2 as YYDKDF (reference sequence). The ends were cut back, 1 base at V and 3 bases at J, with 3 bases in the middle. CDR3 nucleotides: TGTGCCACCAGCAGAGTAGAAGAGACCCAGTACTTC. This codes for CATSRVEETQYF.

The chain combines TRBV24-1 with TRBJ1-2, with TRBD1 as a possible D gene (5 bases). V lost 1 base, J lost 6 bases, and 17 bases lay in between. The CDR3 sequence is 16 residues long. Per the germline V gene, CDR1 is KGHDR and CDR2 is SFDVKD. As DNA, the CDR3 is TGTGCCACCAGTGATTTCTCGGCGGGGGGACCCAATGGCTACACCTTC. Residues: CATSDFSAGGPNGYTF.

The rearrangement uses TRBV6-2 or TRBV6-3 and TRBJ2-1; 10 nucleotides match TRBD2. The CDR3 is made up of 17 amino acids. The V segment lost 2 bases and the J segment 2 bases; nucleotides outside the gene matches: 6. Germline CDR1 and CDR2: MNHEY and SVGEGT. The CDR3 DNA reads TGTGCCAGCAGTTACGGGACTAGCGTTACCGCCTACAATGAGCAGTTCTTC. Translation gives CASSYGTSVTAYNEQFF.

The chain recombines TRBV28 with TRBJ2-7; 10 nucleotides align to TRBD1. V gave up 5 bases and J gave up 1 base; unmatched junction bases: 14. Germline-derived CDR1 and CDR2 are MDHEN and SYDVKM. The CDR3 runs 18 residues. The CDR3 coding sequence is TGTGCCAGCAGTACCCACATACCGGGACAGGGGTTTTCCTACGAGCAGTACTTC. Translation: CASSTHIPGQGFSYEQYF.

This clone was seen just once. This chain links TRBV6-5 with TRBJ2-7; 8 bases line up with TRBD2. This CDR3 has 15 residues. V was pared by 6 bases and J by 4 bases, with 11 bases of the junction left unmatched. CDR1 and CDR2 (germline): MNHEY, SVGAGI. CDR3 sequence reads: CASSSQAGGPYEQYF. CDR3 DNA sequence: TGTGCCAGCAGCTCGCAGGCGGGAGGTCCTTACGAGCAGTACTTC.